One sample yielded the 3 T cell receptor beta chains listed below, sequenced in a study of T cells in Graves' hyperthyroidism and ophthalmopathy. Regions amplified from RNA transcripts were the TCR beta CDR3 regions. Carried out on the TCR CDR3, a first-round RT-PCR used the HTBI primer set. TCRdb ran MiXCR on the multiplex PCR reads and lists one entry per CDR3 protein. In the table there are 560,000 or so distinct CDR3 sequences, 15% to 20% of which are singletons. Sequenced: blood. The receptors were gathered from a man aged 35 to 55 with Graves' ophthalmopathy.

At least ten counts were recorded for this clonotype. This chain links TRBV7-3 with TRBJ2-6; D not certain. The V end was cut by 1 base, the J end by 3 bases, with 4 bases between. The germline CDR1 and CDR2 sequences are SGHTA and FQGTGA. The CDR3 is 14 amino acids. The CDR3 loop is CASSLNDGANVLTF. The CDR3, as DNA: TGTGCCAGCAGCTTAAATGATGGGGCCAACGTCCTGACTTTC.

This clonotype has only a few counts. The chain has TRBV12-3 or TRBV12-4 and TRBJ1-6; 7 bases fit TRBD1. V lost 4 bases and J lost 7; bases outside the gene matches: 4. The CDR3 extends over 14 amino acids. CDR3 sequence reads: CASSSTGKNSPLHF. The CDR3, as DNA: TGTGCCAGCAGTTCGACAGGGAAGAATTCACCCCTCCACTTT.

This clonotype was found many times. The V and J genes are TRBV27 and TRBJ2-1; 9 bases line up with TRBD2. The CDR3 sequence is 16 residues long. V dropped 2 bases and J dropped 8; count of bases not matched to a gene: 10. Germline assignment: CDR1 MNHEY and CDR2 SMNVEV (reference sequence). The CDR3 DNA follows: TGTGCCAGCAGTTTACGGAACGGGTTAGCGGGAGATGAGCAGTTCTTC. This codes for CASSLRNGLAGDEQFF.